The clone carrying this T cell receptor beta chain was picked up a small number of times. What it recognizes is unknown. Every isolated RNA sample was fully reverse transcribed, so sequencing captured expressed TCRB transcripts. The data were produced by immunoSEQ multiplex PCR, yet TCRdb's version contains in-frame clones alone and is incomplete. The sample carries hundreds of thousands of clones, over 13% recorded once. Based on CD45RO/CCR7/CD25/CD127/CD95/CD27, CD4+ regulatory, stem cell-like memory, naive and central memory cells were sorted. The entry originates in a study of beta chain features in type 1 diabetes. Germline V gene lookup returns CDR1 SQVTM and CDR2 ANQGSEA. This CDR3 is built from 13 residues. V dropped 6 bases and J dropped 3 bases, with 12 bases sitting between them. Study findings and constraints: Junctions at VDJ sites from type 1 diabetes patients had fewer insertions and more deletions. Researchers report that Type 1 diabetes patients had moderately but significantly shorter TCRB CDR3s across all four CD4+ subsets.

The rearrangement links TRBV29-1 to TRBJ1-5; D unclear. The sequencing sample was made of naive CD4+ T cells from blood. The receptor's source is a man aged 18 to 29 with type 1 diabetes. The CDR3: CSVKTGSNQPQHF. CDR3 nucleotide sequence: TGCAGCGTCAAAACGGGTTCCAATCAGCCCCAGCATTTT.